Described below is a single TCR beta chain sequence and its context. Its specific antigen is unknown. Base quality data are lacking; no much larger clone is found one base away. Collaborating institutions collected whole blood in K2EDTA tubes following their own protocols. For TCRbeta analysis, collaborators shipped samples as frozen whole blood, isolated PBMCs, or DNA extracted from either of those sample types. TCRbeta CDR3 regions were amplified from genomic DNA by means of the immunoSEQ Assay, a bias-controlled multiplex PCR. The paper's data handling went like this. Within the assay, amplification of reference gene primers was used to estimate how many nucleated cells each sample contained. Sequence reads were collapsed and filtered to measure the absolute abundance of every unique TCRbeta CDR3 rearrangement. For each sample, productive Simpson clonality was calculated by taking the square root of Simpson's diversity index across productive rearrangements. TCRdb's version of the immuneACCESS table is confined to in-frame rearrangements and falls short of the full clone set. An unresolved V gene accounts for under half of the shortfall where checked; the remainder is of unknown origin. From that table come the V and J calls and clone size; the DNA was used to work out D and trimming. Recorded for this sample are 81,000 or so clones; roughly 92% of them occurred a single time. Jointly, the top ten make up roughly 6.6% of the sample.

Looking up the germline V gene (reference sequence) yields CDR1 LNHDA and CDR2 SQIVND. A distance of 15 bases separates the germline ends of V and J, which lose 10 bases and 2 bases respectively. Its CDR3 holds 15 amino acids, cysteine through phenylalanine. The DNA shown is the 45-base CDR3, in frame from base 1. This sample was taken from a study of blood T cell repertoires in COVID-19 (dated by TCRdb to 2019 to 2021). Concerning the study at large: The collaborator samples originated in the United States, Italy and Spain and spanned the acute and convalescent phases of COVID-19. The dataset comprised deeply sampled blood TCRbeta repertoires from subjects exposed to, actively infected with, or recovered from COVID-19. Sample metadata almost always included a de-identified subject ID, COVID-19 status, age in years and sex. The material from the prospective study consisted of cDNA or gDNA derived from T cells, B-cell-depleted T cells, or PBMCs. The samples were drawn from the first 160 participants of the ongoing ImmuneRACE study and from some 1,300 subjects provided by 6 global collaborators. Where available, HLA class I and class II types were obtained from metadata supplied by the sample provider rather than from assay-based typing. The repertoires were released in a freely available public database meant as a resource for research on the immune response to SARS-CoV-2.

What the authors observed across the whole study: The quantity of clinical and demographic metadata differed by source and by participant and was supplied without curation.

The sequence was obtained from a woman in her sixties with active COVID-19. Sequenced: peripheral blood. The chain employs TRBV19 and TRBJ2-6; TRBD1 is a weak D gene call, 5 bases matching. The bases read TGTGCCATTGCGAAAGGGGCTGCTGGGGCCAACGTCCTGACTTTC. The resulting protein is CAIAKGAAGANVLTF. Beyond the CDR3, the reference TRBV19 and TRBJ2-6 genes provide the residues; the full variable domain reads: DGGITQSPKYLFRKEGQNVTLSCEQNLNHDAMYWYRQDPGQGLRLIYYSQIVNDFQKGDIAEGYSVSREKKESFPLTVTSAQKNPTAFYLCAIAKGAAGANVLTFGAGSRLTVL.